Listed below are T cell receptor beta chains from one sample, sequenced in a study of blood T cell repertoires in COVID-19. Produced via immunoSEQ multiplex PCR; TCRdb's table is partial and in-frame only. Among over 130,000 clones listed, 80% to 85% were seen once. The source material was peripheral blood. All receptors come from an elderly woman with acute or convalescent COVID-19. CDR3s include the opening cysteine and the closing phenylalanine or tryptophan. Each record gives: V gene, clone size, D gene, J gene, CDR3 length, CDR3 protein, CDR3 DNA. D genes are given only for firm matches. Clone size is shown for a subset of rows, as once, few, many or a class of expanded clone.

>TRBV5-6|.|TRBD1|TRBJ1-2|12
CASSRTGVGYTF
TGTGCCAGCAGCCGGACAGGGGTCGGCTACACCTTC
>TRBV15|.|TRBD2|TRBJ2-3|16
CATQPWLAGGLDTQYF
TGTGCCACCCAACCTTGGCTAGCGGGGGGGCTCGATACGCAGTATTTT
>TRBV4-1|.|.|TRBJ1-3|18
CASSLPNHCPLPGNTIYF
TGCGCCAGCAGCCTCCCGAACCACTGTCCATTGCCAGGAAACACCATATATTTT
>TRBV9|.|.|TRBJ1-1|14
CASSPSGRSYEAFF
TGTGCCAGCAGCCCGAGCGGACGGAGCTATGAAGCTTTCTTT
>TRBV27|.|.|TRBJ2-7|15
CASSQSSRASYEQYF
TGTGCCAGCAGTCAAAGTAGCAGGGCCTCCTACGAGCAGTACTTC
>TRBV4-2|.|.|TRBJ2-1|12
CASSQESRKQFF
TGTGCCAGCAGCCAAGAATCGCGGAAGCAGTTCTTC
>TRBV10-3|.|.|TRBJ1-2|11
CATGGGAGYTF
TGTGCCACCGGCGGCGGGGCTGGCTACACCTTC
>TRBV24-1|.|TRBD1|TRBJ1-1|16
CATSDSGTGVNTEAFF
TGTGCCACCAGTGATTCTGGTACAGGGGTGAACACTGAAGCTTTCTTT
>TRBV4-1|.|.|TRBJ1-1|12
CASSEGGTEAFF
TGCGCCAGCAGCGAAGGAGGTACTGAAGCTTTCTTT
>TRBV21-1|.|.|TRBJ2-7|18
CASSNRQLTRNELYEQYF
TGTGCCAGCAGCAACAGACAGCTGACTAGAAACGAACTCTACGAGCAGTACTTC
>TRBV19|.|.|TRBJ1-1|18
CASSTFRTGSPMNTEAFF
TGTGCCAGTAGTACCTTTCGAACAGGAAGCCCTATGAACACTGAAGCTTTCTTT
>TRBV2|.|TRBD1|TRBJ2-1|15
CASSDRGPPGNEQFF
TGTGCCAGCAGCGACAGGGGGCCGCCAGGCAATGAGCAGTTCTTC
>TRBV3-1/TRBV3-2|.|TRBD1|TRBJ1-2|14
CASSPRDRGFGYTF
TGTGCCAGCAGCCCCCGGGACAGGGGCTTTGGCTACACCTTC
>TRBV7-9|.|TRBD2|TRBJ2-7|14
CASSSAGVPYEQYF
TGTGCCAGCAGCTCGGCGGGAGTTCCCTACGAGCAGTACTTC
>TRBV28|.|.|TRBJ2-7|14
CASSLFSGSYEQYF
TGTGCCAGCAGTTTGTTTAGCGGATCCTACGAGCAGTACTTC
>TRBV7-9|few|.|TRBJ2-7|12
CASSLWEREQYF
TGTGCCAGCAGCTTATGGGAGCGGGAGCAGTACTTC
>TRBV5-4|.|.|TRBJ2-3|16
CASSLYGRASTDTQYF
TGTGCCAGCAGCTTGTATGGCAGGGCAAGCACAGATACGCAGTATTTT
>TRBV24-1|.|TRBD1|TRBJ2-1|17
CATSDRRQGPSYNEQFF
TGTGCCACCAGTGATCGCCGACAGGGACCGTCCTACAATGAGCAGTTCTTC
>TRBV5-4|once|.|TRBJ1-1|13
CASSGGTRTEAFF
TGTGCCAGCAGCGGGGGGACTCGTACTGAAGCTTTCTTT
>TRBV6-4|.|TRBD2|TRBJ2-1|17
CASSRTSGRATRNEQFF
TGTGCCAGCAGCAGGACTAGCGGGAGGGCCACGAGGAATGAGCAGTTCTTC
>TRBV11-3|.|.|TRBJ2-3|20
CASSFFSGRGDRSSTDTQYF
TGTGCCAGCAGCTTCTTTTCGGGCAGGGGAGACCGCTCTAGCACAGATACGCAGTATTTT
>TRBV12-3/TRBV12-4|.|.|TRBJ2-7|13
CASSSRPDYEQYF
TGTGCCAGCAGTTCGCGGCCAGACTACGAGCAGTACTTC
>TRBV2|few|.|TRBJ1-4|14
CASSVRQGGEKLFF
TGTGCCAGCAGTGTACGGCAGGGTGGTGAAAAACTGTTTTTT
>TRBV11-3|.|.|TRBJ2-3|16
CASSTSFGEGTDTQYF
TGTGCCAGCAGCACCTCATTTGGAGAGGGCACAGATACGCAGTATTTT
>TRBV4-1|.|TRBD2|TRBJ2-5|14
CASSQLAGVETQYF
TGCGCCAGCAGCCAACTAGCGGGGGTTGAGACCCAGTACTTC
>TRBV6-8|.|TRBD1|TRBJ1-6|14
CASSRSGGRSPLHF
TGTGCCAGCAGCCGTTCAGGGGGTCGTTCACCCCTCCACTTT
>TRBV28|.|.|TRBJ1-5|14
CASSLVYSNQPQHF
TGTGCCAGCAGTCTCGTATATAGCAATCAGCCCCAGCATTTT
>TRBV7-9|.|TRBD2|TRBJ2-3|15
CASSFLAGVTDTQYF
TGTGCCAGCAGCTTCCTAGCGGGAGTTACAGATACGCAGTATTTT
>TRBV28|.|TRBD2|TRBJ2-1|16
CASRGFGGRDYNEQFF
TGTGCCAGCAGGGGTTTCGGCGGGAGGGACTACAATGAGCAGTTCTTC
>TRBV18|.|.|TRBJ1-4|14
CASSPQGLGEKLFF
TGTGCCAGCTCACCGCAGGGGTTGGGTGAAAAACTGTTTTTT
>TRBV7-2|.|.|TRBJ2-2|16
CASSFNTGTTTGELFF
TGTGCCAGCAGCTTCAATACCGGGACAACCACCGGGGAGCTGTTTTTT
>TRBV18|.|.|TRBJ1-3|16
CASSPTGQYAGNTIYF
TGTGCCAGCTCACCAACAGGGCAGTACGCTGGAAACACCATATATTTT
>TRBV5-1|once|TRBD1|TRBJ1-1|16
CASSLDGQGMNTEAFF
TGCGCCAGCAGCCTTGACGGACAGGGGATGAACACTGAAGCTTTCTTT
>TRBV2|.|TRBD1|TRBJ2-7|14
CASSEFRGHYEQYF
TGTGCCAGCAGTGAGTTCAGGGGGCATTACGAGCAGTACTTC
>TRBV5-1|.|.|TRBJ2-6|16
CASSPPQVSGANVLTF
TGCGCCAGCAGCCCACCCCAGGTCTCTGGGGCCAACGTCCTGACTTTC
>TRBV29-1|.|TRBD1|TRBJ2-5|12
CSVDRGIETQYF
TGCAGCGTAGACAGGGGAATAGAGACCCAGTACTTC
>TRBV13|.|.|TRBJ1-3|12
CASSPGGDTIYF
TGTGCCAGCAGCCCCGGAGGGGACACCATATATTTT
>TRBV28|.|.|TRBJ2-2|18
CASSFGFGSGVGNGELFF
TGTGCCAGCAGTTTCGGCTTTGGGAGCGGAGTAGGTAACGGGGAGCTGTTTTTT
>TRBV10-3|.|.|TRBJ2-3|13
CAVGVSGTDTQYF
TGTGCCGTCGGGGTAAGCGGCACAGATACGCAGTATTTT
>TRBV5-6|few|.|TRBJ1-1|16
CASSPYGGLGNTEAFF
TGTGCCAGCAGCCCTTACGGGGGGCTGGGGAACACTGAAGCTTTCTTT
>TRBV7-9|few|TRBD1|TRBJ2-1|14
CASSTGQGVDEQFF
TGTGCCAGCAGCACAGGACAGGGGGTGGATGAGCAGTTCTTC
>TRBV4-1|.|TRBD2|TRBJ2-4|17
CASSQPRAGGTKNIQYF
TGCGCCAGCAGCCAACCACGAGCGGGGGGGACCAAAAACATTCAGTACTTC
>TRBV5-5|.|.|TRBJ2-7|15
CASSLSRTGSYEQYF
TGTGCCAGCAGCCTATCACGGACGGGGTCCTACGAGCAGTACTTC
>TRBV3-1/TRBV3-2|.|.|TRBJ2-7|12
CASSLLNYEQYF
TGTGCCAGCAGTCTACTGAACTACGAGCAGTACTTC
>TRBV5-1|.|TRBD1|TRBJ1-6|16
CASSSRTGGDNSPLHF
TGCGCCAGCAGCTCCAGGACAGGGGGTGATAATTCACCCCTCCACTTT
>TRBV6-1|.|.|TRBJ1-6|18
CASSEKGPQGKNHSPLHF
TGTGCCAGCAGCGAAAAGGGGCCGCAAGGCAAGAATCATTCACCCCTCCACTTT
>TRBV2|.|.|TRBJ2-7|12
CASSSGSYEQYF
TGTGCCAGCAGTTCCGGGTCCTACGAGCAGTACTTC
>TRBV5-5|.|TRBD1|TRBJ2-3|15
CASSLTGGSIDTQYF
TGTGCCAGCAGCCTGACAGGGGGCTCGATAGATACGCAGTATTTT
>TRBV13|.|.|TRBJ1-2|14
CASSFFSKGNGYTF
TGTGCCAGCAGCTTTTTCTCCAAGGGGAATGGCTACACCTTC
>TRBV11-3|.|TRBD1|TRBJ2-2|15
CASSFGQGYTGELFF
TGTGCCAGCAGCTTCGGACAGGGGTACACCGGGGAGCTGTTTTTT
>TRBV4-1|once|.|TRBJ1-4|17
CASSQDRVRGGAEKLFF
TGCGCCAGCAGCCAAGATCGGGTGCGGGGAGGAGCTGAAAAACTGTTTTTT
>TRBV11-2|.|.|TRBJ2-3|16
CASSSKKDGGPDTQYF
TGTGCCAGCAGCTCAAAAAAAGACGGGGGACCAGATACGCAGTATTTT
>TRBV4-1|few|TRBD1|TRBJ2-2|16
CASSYRGTGNTGELFF
TGCGCCAGCAGTTACCGCGGGACAGGGAACACCGGGGAGCTGTTTTTT
>TRBV7-3|.|TRBD1|TRBJ1-1|14
CASSPGQGIGEAFF
TGTGCCAGCAGCCCTGGACAGGGGATCGGTGAAGCTTTCTTT
>TRBV15|once|TRBD1|TRBJ2-5|16
CATSRERAGGLETQYF
TGTGCCACCAGCAGAGAGAGGGCAGGGGGCTTAGAGACCCAGTACTTC
>TRBV11-1|.|.|TRBJ2-1|15
CASSFRGTGYNEQFF
TGTGCCAGCAGCTTTCGGGGGACTGGCTACAATGAGCAGTTCTTC